The 12 T cell receptor beta chains below all came from one sample that was sequenced in a study of response to subunit inactivated influenza vaccine. Via MiXCR, TCRdb re-called the RT-PCR reads, giving one row per CDR3 protein. In the table there are about 170,000 distinct CDR3 sequences, approximately 12% of which are singletons. The data also belong to a second study, concerning T cells expressing NK-cell markers. That work contributes: What made the TCR beta cDNA was 5'RACE template switching with UMIs.

The sample consisted of CD8+ T cells sorted from PBMCs, taken roughly 13 days after vaccination. Receptors were obtained from a middle-aged man who received an inactivated influenza vaccine.

This clonotype came up a few times. The gene calls are TRBV7-3 and TRBJ2-1, with D possibly being TRBD2 (5 bases). The CDR3 runs 15 residues. The V and J ends lost 4 bases and 4 bases respectively, with 14 bases between them. Germline V gene data show CDR1 as SGHTA and CDR2 as FQGTGA. This CDR3 is CASSSYPGTYNEQFF. The CDR3 region has the DNA TGTGCCAGCAGCTCATACCCGGGAACTTACAATGAGCAGTTCTTC.

This chain uses TRBV5-1 with TRBJ2-7; 10 bases agree with TRBD2. This CDR3 comprises 14 residues. Germline V gene data show CDR1 as SGHRS and CDR2 as YFSETQ. V was clipped by 2 bases and J by 5 bases; unmatched bases: 4. The CDR3 sequence is CASSFTSGEDEQYF. Written as DNA, the CDR3 is TGCGCCAGCAGCTTTACTAGCGGGGAAGACGAGCAGTACTTC.

This clonotype was counted many times. Written as DNA, the CDR3 is TGTGCCAGCAGTCGGGACACGGCGGGAGAGACCCAGTACTTC. Protein product: CASSRDTAGETQYF. The chain carries TRBV6-1 and TRBJ2-5; tentative D call: TRBD1 (6 bases). V dropped 5 bases and J dropped 4 bases, with 14 bases sitting between them. This CDR3 has 14 amino acids. CDR1 and CDR2 (germline): MNHNS, SASEGT.

V and J are TRBV12-3 or TRBV12-4 and TRBJ2-3; 9 bases line up with TRBD2. The CDR3 is made up of 17 amino acids. With V trimmed by 3 bases and J by 4 bases, 11 bases remained unmatched. CDR3 in DNA: TGTGCCAGCAGTTTGGACGCAGTAGCGGGGGAAGCAGATACGCAGTATTTT. Translating it yields CASSLDAVAGEADTQYF.

This clonotype was counted only a few times. The V call is TRBV7-9, the J call TRBJ2-7; 9 bases line up with TRBD2. The length of the CDR3 is 15 residues. Germline V gives CDR1 SEHNR, CDR2 FQNEAQ (reference sequence). V shed 1 base and J 2 bases; nucleotides not matched to a gene: 3. The CDR3 nucleotides are TGTGCCAGCAGCTTAGGAGCGGGAGGCACCTACGAGCAGTACTTC. It translates to CASSLGAGGTYEQYF.

The rearrangement links TRBV15 to TRBJ2-3, with D possibly being TRBD2 (5 bases). From germline, CDR1 is LNHNV and CDR2 YYDKDF (reference sequence). V was pared by 4 bases and J by 2 bases, with 10 bases between. This CDR3 spans 14 amino acids. CDR3 region: CATSKEGDTDTQYF. The CDR3 bases are TGTGCCACCAGCAAAGAGGGAGACACAGATACGCAGTATTTT.

The V call is TRBV6-1, the J call TRBJ2-3, with D possibly matching TRBD1 (5 bases). Per the germline V gene, CDR1 is MNHNS and CDR2 is SASEGT. The V end lost 2 bases, the J end lost 2 bases, and 17 bases lay between the germline ends. The CDR3 length is 17 residues. This CDR3 is CASSERPWTSPTDTQYF. The CDR3 nucleotides are TGTGCCAGCAGTGAAAGACCGTGGACAAGCCCCACAGATACGCAGTATTTT.

This clonotype came up a few times. V is TRBV4-3 and J is TRBJ2-3, with D unresolved. The CDR3 runs to 15 residues. Trimming took off 0 bases at V and 0 bases at J, with 7 bases between the two ends. Germline V gene data show CDR1 as LGHNA and CDR2 as YSLEER. The CDR3 loop is CASSQDEGSTDTQYF. The CDR3 DNA reads as TGCGCCAGCAGCCAAGATGAAGGGAGCACAGATACGCAGTATTTT.

This chain uses TRBV7-6 with TRBJ1-1; 9 bases are shared with TRBD1. V shed 5 bases and J 4 bases; nucleotides not matched to a gene: 11. Germline CDR1 and CDR2: SGHVS and FNYEAQ. The CDR3 totals 16 residues. The CDR3 sequence: CASSPQYRGRSTEAFF. In DNA, the CDR3 is TGTGCCAGCAGCCCCCAATACAGGGGGCGGAGCACTGAAGCTTTCTTT. The whole variable domain, remainder taken from reference TRBV7-6 and TRBJ1-1, is GAGVSQSPRYKVTKRGQDVALRCDPISGHVSLYWYRQALGQGPEFLTYFNYEAQQDKSGLPNDRFSAERPEGSISTLTIQRTEQRDSAMYRCASSPQYRGRSTEAFFGQGTRLTVV.

This clonotype was seen repeatedly, ten times or more. The chain joins TRBV7-2 to TRBJ2-1, with D perhaps matching TRBD2 (7 bases). V shed 3 bases and J shed 5 bases, with 11 bases lying between them. This CDR3 is built from 14 residues. Germline CDR1 and CDR2: SGHTA and FQGNSA. The DNA of the CDR3 is TGTGCCAGCAGCTTGTGGGGGGGCGACAATGAGCAGTTCTTC. Amino acid sequence: CASSLWGGDNEQFF. Full variable domain (missing parts from reference TRBV7-2 and TRBJ2-1): GAGVSQSPSNKVTEKGKDVELRCDPISGHTALYWYRQSLGQGLEFLIYFQGNSAPDKSGLPSDRFSAERTGGSVSTLTIQRTQQEDSAVYLCASSLWGGDNEQFFGPGTRLTVL.

The chain has TRBV28 and TRBJ1-5; 8 bases are shared with TRBD1. J lost 5 bases, V lost 5 bases, and 5 bases had no gene match. Germline V gene lookup returns CDR1 MDHEN and CDR2 SYDVKM. The CDR3 totals 14 residues. The CDR3 nucleotides are TGTGCCAGCAGTAACAGGGGGTGGGATCAGCCCCAGCATTTT. This gives the protein CASSNRGWDQPQHF. Complete variable domain (other parts from reference TRBV28 and TRBJ1-5): DVKVTQSSRYLVKRTGEKVFLECVQDMDHENMFWYRQDPGLGLRLIYFSYDVKMKEKGDIPEGYSVSREKKERFSLILESASTNQTSMYLCASSNRGWDQPQHFGDGTRLSIL.

The chain uses TRBV20-1 and TRBJ2-3; 10 nucleotides agree with TRBD1. Germline-derived CDR1 and CDR2 are DFQATT and SNEGSKA (reference sequence). The CDR3 extends over 12 amino acids. Trimming cost V 6 bases and J 5 bases; bases outside gene matches: 2. Here the CDR3 reads CSAGTGEDTQYF. The CDR3 DNA reads TGCAGTGCCGGGACAGGGGAAGATACGCAGTATTTT.